This is a list of T cell receptor beta chains from one sample in a study of blood T cell repertoires in COVID-19. Repertoires were generated with immunoSEQ multiplex PCR, while TCRdb's copy carries only in-frame clones and drops some. The data hold roughly 48,000 clones, with 88% observed a single time. Material for sequencing was peripheral blood. The receptors stem from a human donor in a cohort sampled during active COVID-19. Both conserved end residues are part of each CDR3. A D gene is named only where the DNA matches it firmly. A row's size may be missing; if present it is once, few, many or a size class.

TRBJ2-2,TRBV4-2,-,-,CASSQRDTNTGELFF,TGTGCCAGCAGCCAACGGGACACTAACACCGGGGAGCTGTTTTTT
TRBJ1-1,TRBV7-2,-,-,CASSFQGYPMNTEAFF,TGTGCCAGCAGCTTCCAGGGTTACCCCATGAACACTGAAGCTTTCTTT
TRBJ1-2,TRBV29-1,-,few,CSADGGGRRGYTF,TGCAGCGCCGACGGGGGAGGGAGGCGAGGCTACACCTTC
TRBJ1-2,TRBV7-2,TRBD1,once,CASSPPRGQGAGGYTF,TGTGCCAGCAGCCCACCAAGGGGACAGGGGGCAGGGGGCTACACCTTC
TRBJ1-1,TRBV24-1,-,-,CATSPPRGWDGTEAFF,TGTGCCACCAGCCCCCCGCGGGGGTGGGATGGGACTGAAGCTTTCTTT
TRBJ1-5,TRBV4-3,-,-,CASSQRTEPNQPQHF,TGCGCCAGCAGCCAACGGACAGAACCCAATCAGCCCCAGCATTTT
TRBJ1-1,TRBV29-1,-,-,CSFTGQQRMRTEAFF,TGCAGCTTTACGGGACAACAAAGGATGCGCACTGAAGCTTTCTTT
TRBJ1-4,TRBV6-5,TRBD1,-,CASRGQLNEKLFF,TGTGCCAGCAGGGGACAGTTAAATGAAAAACTGTTTTTT
TRBJ2-7,TRBV6-6,-,-,CASSTSGVYEQYF,TGTGCCAGCAGTACTTCAGGGGTCTACGAGCAGTACTTC
TRBJ1-4,TRBV5-1,-,-,CASSLAEGSNEKLFF,TGCGCCAGCAGCTTGGCTGAGGGTTCTAATGAAAAACTGTTTTTT
TRBJ1-3,TRBV19,-,-,CASSIDRDSSGNTIYF,TGTGCCAGTAGTATAGACCGGGATTCCTCTGGAAACACCATATATTTT
TRBJ1-2,TRBV7-8,-,-,CASSPGRLYGYTF,TGTGCCAGCAGTCCCGGCAGACTCTATGGCTACACCTTC
TRBJ1-1,TRBV6-6,-,few,CASSPEPGQEAFF,TGTGCCAGCAGTCCCGAACCAGGACAAGAAGCTTTCTTT
TRBJ1-5,TRBV19,TRBD1,-,CASETGGSNQPQHF,TGTGCCAGCGAGACAGGGGGCAGCAATCAGCCCCAGCATTTT
TRBJ1-5,TRBV6-5,TRBD1,-,CASSRDRGDQPQHF,TGTGCCAGCAGTAGGGACAGGGGGGATCAGCCCCAGCATTTT
TRBJ1-5,TRBV11-1,-,few,CASSWEENQPQHF,TGTGCCAGCAGCTGGGAGGAGAATCAGCCCCAGCATTTT
TRBJ1-5,TRBV18,TRBD1,-,CASSPGRQGWQPQHF,TGTGCCAGCTCACCGGGACGACAGGGATGGCAGCCCCAGCATTTT
TRBJ1-5,TRBV27,-,-,CASSSSRGPNQPQHF,TGTGCCAGCAGTTCAAGCAGGGGCCCCAATCAGCCCCAGCATTTT
TRBJ2-7,TRBV12-3/TRBV12-4,-,few,CASGGLKEQYF,TGTGCCAGCGGGGGCCTGAAGGAGCAGTACTTC
TRBJ1-3,TRBV9,-,once,CASSVSGLSSGNTIYF,TGTGCCAGCAGCGTGAGTGGGCTTAGCTCTGGAAACACCATATATTTT
TRBJ1-6,TRBV10-3,-,-,CAIREEQGGRSPLHF,TGTGCCATCAGGGAGGAACAGGGTGGCAGATCACCCCTCCACTTT
TRBJ1-1,TRBV7-8,TRBD1,-,CASSLGARGRTEAFF,TGTGCCAGCAGCTTAGGTGCCAGGGGGCGGACTGAAGCTTTCTTT
TRBJ2-2,TRBV19,-,-,CASSIVRVETGELFF,TGTGCCAGTAGTATCGTCAGGGTAGAGACCGGGGAGCTGTTTTTT
TRBJ1-1,TRBV18,-,-,CASSPTARWHTEAFF,TGTGCCAGCTCACCTACAGCCAGATGGCACACTGAAGCTTTCTTT
TRBJ1-1,TRBV10-2,-,once,CASRYDIRTEAFF,TGCGCCAGCAGATACGACATTCGGACTGAAGCTTTCTTT
TRBJ1-1,TRBV6-2/TRBV6-3,-,-,CASSYPGKGVSAEAFF,TGTGCCAGCAGTTACCCAGGGAAGGGGGTTTCGGCTGAAGCTTTCTTT
TRBJ1-5,TRBV3-1/TRBV3-2,-,-,CASSPGWGGNQPQHF,TGTGCCAGCAGCCCAGGTTGGGGGGGAAATCAGCCCCAGCATTTT
TRBJ2-1,TRBV6-1,TRBD2,-,CASSETWGGNEQFF,TGTGCCAGCAGTGAAACCTGGGGAGGGAATGAGCAGTTCTTC
TRBJ2-1,TRBV5-1,TRBD1,-,CASSLRDRGFDEQFF,TGCGCCAGCAGCCTCCGGGACAGGGGATTCGATGAGCAGTTCTTC
TRBJ2-3,TRBV10-1,TRBD2,few,CASSDYWTSDTDTQYF,TGCGCCAGCAGTGATTACTGGACTAGCGACACAGATACGCAGTATTTT
TRBJ1-5,TRBV7-9,-,-,CASSQGLDSNQPQHF,TGTGCCAGCAGCCAAGGACTGGATTCCAATCAGCCCCAGCATTTT
TRBJ1-1,TRBV24-1,-,-,CATSDVGGEAFF,TGTGCCACCAGTGATGTAGGGGGTGAAGCTTTCTTT
TRBJ1-4,TRBV15,-,-,CATSRARVVGEKLFF,TGTGCCACCAGCAGGGCCAGGGTGGTTGGCGAAAAACTGTTTTTT